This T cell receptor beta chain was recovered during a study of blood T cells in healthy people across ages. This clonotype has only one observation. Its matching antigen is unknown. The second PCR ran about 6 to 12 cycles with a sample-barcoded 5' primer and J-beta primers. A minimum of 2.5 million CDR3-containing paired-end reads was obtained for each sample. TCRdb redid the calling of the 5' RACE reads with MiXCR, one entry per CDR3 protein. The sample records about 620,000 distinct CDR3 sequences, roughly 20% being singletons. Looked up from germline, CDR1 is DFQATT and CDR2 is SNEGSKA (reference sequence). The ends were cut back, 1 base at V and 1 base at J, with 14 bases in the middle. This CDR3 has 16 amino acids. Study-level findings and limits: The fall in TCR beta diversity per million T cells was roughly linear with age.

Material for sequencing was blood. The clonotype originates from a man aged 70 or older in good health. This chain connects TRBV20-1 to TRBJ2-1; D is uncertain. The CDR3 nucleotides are TGCAGTGCTAGAGGGTTAATAGCTGATTCCTACAATGAGCAGTTCTTC. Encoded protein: CSARGLIADSYNEQFF.